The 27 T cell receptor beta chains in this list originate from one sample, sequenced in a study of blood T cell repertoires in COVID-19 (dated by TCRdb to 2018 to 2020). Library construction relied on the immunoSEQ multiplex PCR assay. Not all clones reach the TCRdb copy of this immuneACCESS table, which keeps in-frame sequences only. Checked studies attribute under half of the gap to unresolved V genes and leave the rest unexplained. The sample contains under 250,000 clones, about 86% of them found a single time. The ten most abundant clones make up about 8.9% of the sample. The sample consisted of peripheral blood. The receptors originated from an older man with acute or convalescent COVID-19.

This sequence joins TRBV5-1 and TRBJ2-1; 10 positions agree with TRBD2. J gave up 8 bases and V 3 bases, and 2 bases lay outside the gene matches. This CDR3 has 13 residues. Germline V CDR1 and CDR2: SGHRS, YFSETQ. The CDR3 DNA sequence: TGCGCCAGCAGCTCAGCGGGAGGGTATGAGCAGTTCTTC. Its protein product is CASSSAGGYEQFF.

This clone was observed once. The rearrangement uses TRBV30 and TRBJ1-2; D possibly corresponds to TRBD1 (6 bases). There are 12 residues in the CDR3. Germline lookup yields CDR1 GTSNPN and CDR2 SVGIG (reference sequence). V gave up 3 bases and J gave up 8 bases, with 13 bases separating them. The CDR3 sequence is CAWRPGQSGYTF. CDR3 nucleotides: TGTGCCTGGAGGCCCGGACAGTCCGGCTACACCTTC. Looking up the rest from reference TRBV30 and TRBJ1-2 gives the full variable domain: SQTIHQWPATLVQPVGSPLSLECTVEGTSNPNLYWYRQAAGRGLQLLFYSVGIGQISSEVPQNLSASRPQDRQFILSSKKLLLSDSGFYLCAWRPGQSGYTFGSGTRLTVV.

The chain's CDR3 is CASSPTIDGGADEQFF. Here the CDR3 DNA reads TGTGCCAGCTCACCGACGATCGACGGAGGGGCTGATGAGCAGTTCTTC. The V call is TRBV18, the J call TRBJ2-1; tentatively, D is TRBD2 (6 bases). Trimming took off 3 bases at V and 8 bases at J, with 20 bases between the two ends. Germline loops: CDR1 KGHSH, CDR2 LQKENI. The CDR3 extends over 16 amino acids.

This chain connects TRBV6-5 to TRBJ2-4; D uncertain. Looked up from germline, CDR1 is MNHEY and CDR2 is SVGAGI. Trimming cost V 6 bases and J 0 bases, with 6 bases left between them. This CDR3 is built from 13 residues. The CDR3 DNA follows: TGTGCCAGCAGAAGAGAAGCCAAAAACATTCAGTACTTC. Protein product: CASRREAKNIQYF.

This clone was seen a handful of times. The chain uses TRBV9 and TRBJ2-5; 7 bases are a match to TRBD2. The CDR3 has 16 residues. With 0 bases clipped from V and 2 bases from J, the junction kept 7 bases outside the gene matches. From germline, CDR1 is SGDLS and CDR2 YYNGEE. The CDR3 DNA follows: TGTGCCAGCAGCGTAGCTAGCGGAGGGGCACAAGAGACCCAGTACTTC. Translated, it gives CASSVASGGAQETQYF.

The CDR3 nucleotides are TGCGCCAGCCAACTAACACTAGCGGGAGTTGGTGAGCAGTTCTTC. Translation gives CASQLTLAGVGEQFF. V usage is TRBV5-1 and J usage is TRBJ2-1; 11 nucleotides agree with TRBD2. CDR3 length equals 15 residues. The V gene's germline CDR1 is SGHRS and CDR2 YFSETQ. Trimming removed 7 bases from V and 9 bases from J; junction bases left unmatched: 12.

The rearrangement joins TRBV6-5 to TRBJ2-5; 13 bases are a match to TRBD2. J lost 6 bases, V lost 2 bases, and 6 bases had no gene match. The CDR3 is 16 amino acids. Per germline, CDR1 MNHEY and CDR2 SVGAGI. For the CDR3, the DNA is TGTGCCAGCAGTTACCGACTAGCGGGAGGCGTTAAGACCCAGTACTTC. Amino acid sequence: CASSYRLAGGVKTQYF.

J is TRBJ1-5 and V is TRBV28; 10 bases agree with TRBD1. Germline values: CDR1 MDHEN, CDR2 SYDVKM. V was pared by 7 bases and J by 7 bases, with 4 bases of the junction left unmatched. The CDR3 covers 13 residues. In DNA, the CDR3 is TGTGCCAGCACCGGGACAGGGGTCCAGCCCCAGCATTTT. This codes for CASTGTGVQPQHF.

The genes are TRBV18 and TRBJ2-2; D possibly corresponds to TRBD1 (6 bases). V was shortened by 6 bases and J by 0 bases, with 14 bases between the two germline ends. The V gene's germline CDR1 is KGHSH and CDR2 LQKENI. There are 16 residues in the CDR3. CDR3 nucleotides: TGTGCCAGCTCCCTCCAGGGGCAGGCGAACACCGGGGAGCTGTTTTTT. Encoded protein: CASSLQGQANTGELFF.

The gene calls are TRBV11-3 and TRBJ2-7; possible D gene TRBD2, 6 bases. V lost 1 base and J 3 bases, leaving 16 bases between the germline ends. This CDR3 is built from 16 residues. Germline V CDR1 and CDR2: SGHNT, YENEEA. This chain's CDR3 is CASSLGGTDASYEQYF. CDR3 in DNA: TGTGCCAGCAGCTTAGGCGGGACGGACGCGAGCTACGAGCAGTACTTC.

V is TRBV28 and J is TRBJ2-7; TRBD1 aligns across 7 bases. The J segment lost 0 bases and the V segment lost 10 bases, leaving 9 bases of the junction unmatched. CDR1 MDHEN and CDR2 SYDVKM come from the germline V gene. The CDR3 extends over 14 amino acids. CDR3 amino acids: CATRRTGASYEQYF. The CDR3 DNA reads TGTGCCACCCGACGTACAGGGGCCTCCTACGAGCAGTACTTC.

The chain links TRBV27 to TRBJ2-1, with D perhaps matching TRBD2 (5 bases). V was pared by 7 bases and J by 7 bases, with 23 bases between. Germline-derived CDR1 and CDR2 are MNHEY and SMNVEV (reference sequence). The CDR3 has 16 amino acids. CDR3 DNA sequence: TGTGCCAGCAACTCTCCGGGGTTCTTAGGCCGGAATGAGCAGTTCTTC. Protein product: CASNSPGFLGRNEQFF.

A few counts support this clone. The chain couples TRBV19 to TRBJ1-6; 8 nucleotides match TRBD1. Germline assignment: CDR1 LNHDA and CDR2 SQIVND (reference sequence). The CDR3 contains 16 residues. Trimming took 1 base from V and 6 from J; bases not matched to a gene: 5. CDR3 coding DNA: TGTGCCAGTAGTATAGCAGGGACAGGAGGTAATTCACCCCTCCACTTT. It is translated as CASSIAGTGGNSPLHF.

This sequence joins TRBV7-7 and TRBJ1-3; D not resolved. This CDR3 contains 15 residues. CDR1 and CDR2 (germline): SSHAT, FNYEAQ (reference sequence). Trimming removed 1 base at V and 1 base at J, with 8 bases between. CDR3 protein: CASSLGSGSGNTIYF. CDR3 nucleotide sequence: TGTGCCAGCAGCTTAGGGAGCGGGTCTGGAAACACCATATATTTT.

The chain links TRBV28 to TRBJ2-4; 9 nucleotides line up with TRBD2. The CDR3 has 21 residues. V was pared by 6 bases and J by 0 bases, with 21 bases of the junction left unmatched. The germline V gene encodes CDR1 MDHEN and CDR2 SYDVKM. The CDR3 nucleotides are TGTGCCAGCAGGCCCACCCCGGGACTAGCAGTTAATCCATTAGCCAAAAACATTCAGTACTTC. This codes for CASRPTPGLAVNPLAKNIQYF.

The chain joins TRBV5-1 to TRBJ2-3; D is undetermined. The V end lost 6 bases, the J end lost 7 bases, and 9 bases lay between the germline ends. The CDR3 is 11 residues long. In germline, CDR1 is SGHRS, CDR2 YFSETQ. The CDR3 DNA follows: TGCGCCAGCAACCTAAGAAATACGCAGTATTTT. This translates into CASNLRNTQYF.

CDR3 sequence reads: CAISERGSNTGELFF. CDR3 nucleotides: TGTGCCATCAGTGAAAGGGGATCGAACACCGGGGAGCTGTTTTTT. The chain links TRBV10-3 to TRBJ2-2; tentative D call: TRBD1 (5 bases). With 3 bases removed from V and 0 bases from J, the gap between germline ends came to 8 bases. The CDR3 sequence is 15 residues long. Germline V lookup: CDR1 ENHRY, CDR2 SYGVKD.

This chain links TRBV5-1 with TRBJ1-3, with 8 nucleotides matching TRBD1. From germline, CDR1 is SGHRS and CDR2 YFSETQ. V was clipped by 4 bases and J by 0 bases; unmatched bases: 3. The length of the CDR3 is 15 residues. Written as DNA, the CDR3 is TGCGCCAGCAGCCCGACAGGGGTCTCTGGAAACACCATATATTTT. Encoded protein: CASSPTGVSGNTIYF.

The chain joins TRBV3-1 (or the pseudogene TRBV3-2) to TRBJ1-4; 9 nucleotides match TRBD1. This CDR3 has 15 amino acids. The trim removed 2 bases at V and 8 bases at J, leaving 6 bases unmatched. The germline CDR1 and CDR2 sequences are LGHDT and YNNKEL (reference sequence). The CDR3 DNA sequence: TGTGCCAGCAGCCAACTACAGGGGGCGCAGGAAAAACTGTTTTTT. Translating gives CASSQLQGAQEKLFF.

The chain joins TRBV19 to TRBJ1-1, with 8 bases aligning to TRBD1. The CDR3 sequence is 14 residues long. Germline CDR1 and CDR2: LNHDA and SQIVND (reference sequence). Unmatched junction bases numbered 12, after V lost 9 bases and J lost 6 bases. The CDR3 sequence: CASAAGGLNSEAFF. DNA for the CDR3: TGTGCCAGCGCCGCAGGGGGCCTTAACTCTGAAGCTTTCTTT.

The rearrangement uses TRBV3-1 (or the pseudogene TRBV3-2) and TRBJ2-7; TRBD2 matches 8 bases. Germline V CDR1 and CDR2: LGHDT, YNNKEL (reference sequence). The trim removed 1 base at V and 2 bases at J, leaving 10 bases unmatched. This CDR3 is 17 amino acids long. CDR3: CASSQARGLASPYEQYF. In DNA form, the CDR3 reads TGTGCCAGCAGCCAAGCCCGAGGACTAGCTAGTCCCTACGAGCAGTACTTC.

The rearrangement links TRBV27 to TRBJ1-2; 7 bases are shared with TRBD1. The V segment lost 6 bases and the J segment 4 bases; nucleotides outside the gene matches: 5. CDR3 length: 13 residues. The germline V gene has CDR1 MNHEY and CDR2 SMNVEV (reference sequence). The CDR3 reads CASSPGTVYGYTF. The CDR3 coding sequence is TGTGCCAGCAGCCCCGGGACAGTCTATGGCTACACCTTC.

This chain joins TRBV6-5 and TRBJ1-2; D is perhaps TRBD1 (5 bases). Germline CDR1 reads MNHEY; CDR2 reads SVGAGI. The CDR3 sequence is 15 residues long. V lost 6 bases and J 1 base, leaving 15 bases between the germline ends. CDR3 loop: CASSRGRGLNYGYTF. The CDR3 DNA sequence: TGTGCCAGCAGCCGTGGGAGGGGACTTAACTATGGCTACACCTTC.

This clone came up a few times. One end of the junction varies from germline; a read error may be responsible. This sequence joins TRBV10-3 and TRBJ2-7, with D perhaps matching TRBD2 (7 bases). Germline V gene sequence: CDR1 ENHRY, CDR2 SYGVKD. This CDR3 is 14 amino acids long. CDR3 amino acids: CAVRRGANSYEQYF. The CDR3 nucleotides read TGTGCCGTCAGACGGGGGGCAAATTCCTACGAGCAGTACTTC.

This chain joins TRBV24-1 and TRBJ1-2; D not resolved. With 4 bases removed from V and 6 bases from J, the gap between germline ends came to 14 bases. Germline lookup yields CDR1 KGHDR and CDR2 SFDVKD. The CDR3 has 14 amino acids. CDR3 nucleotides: TGTGCCACCAGTGACCCAATCTGGGGAGATGGCTACACCTTC. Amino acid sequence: CATSDPIWGDGYTF.

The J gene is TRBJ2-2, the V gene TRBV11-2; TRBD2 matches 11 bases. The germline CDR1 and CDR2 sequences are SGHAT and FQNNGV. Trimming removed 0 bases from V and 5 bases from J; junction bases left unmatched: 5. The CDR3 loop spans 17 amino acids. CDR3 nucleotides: TGTGCCAGCAGCTTAGAAGTAGCGGGGGGGCGTACCGGGGAGCTGTTTTTT. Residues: CASSLEVAGGRTGELFF. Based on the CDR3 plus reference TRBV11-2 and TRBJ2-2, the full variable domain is EAGVAQSPRYKIIEKRQSVAFWCNPISGHATLYWYQQILGQGPKLLIQFQNNGVVDDSQLPKDRFSAERLKGVDSTLKIQPAKLEDSAVYLCASSLEVAGGRTGELFFGEGSRLTVL.

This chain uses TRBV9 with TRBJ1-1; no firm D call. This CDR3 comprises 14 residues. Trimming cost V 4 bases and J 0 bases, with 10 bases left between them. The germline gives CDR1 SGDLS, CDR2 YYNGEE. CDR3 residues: CASSSRQLNTEAFF. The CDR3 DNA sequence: TGTGCCAGCAGCTCCCGACAACTGAACACTGAAGCTTTCTTT.